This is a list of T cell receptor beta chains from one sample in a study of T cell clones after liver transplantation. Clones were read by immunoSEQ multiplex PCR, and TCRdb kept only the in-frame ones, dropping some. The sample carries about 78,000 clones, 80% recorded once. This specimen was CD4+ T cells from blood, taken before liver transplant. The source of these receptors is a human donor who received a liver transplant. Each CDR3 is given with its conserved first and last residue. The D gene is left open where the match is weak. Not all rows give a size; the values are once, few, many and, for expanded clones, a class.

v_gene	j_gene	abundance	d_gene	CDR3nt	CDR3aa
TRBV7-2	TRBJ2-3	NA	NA	TGTGCCAGCAGCTTAGTCCACCGAACAGATACGCAGTATTTT	CASSLVHRTDTQYF
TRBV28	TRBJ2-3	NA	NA	TGTGCCAGCAGTTGGGACCTCAGGGACCGTACGCAGTATTTT	CASSWDLRDRTQYF
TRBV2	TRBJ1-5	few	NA	TGTGCCAGCACGTTGGAGAGCCATCAGCCCCAGCATTTT	CASTLESHQPQHF
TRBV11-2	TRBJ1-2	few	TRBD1	TGTGCCAGCAGCTCAGTGGACAGGGACCATGGCTACACCTTC	CASSSVDRDHGYTF
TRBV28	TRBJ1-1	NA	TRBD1	TGTGCCAGCAGTTCCTACAGGGGGCACACTGAAGCTTTCTTT	CASSSYRGHTEAFF
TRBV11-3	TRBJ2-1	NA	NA	TGTGCCAGCAGCTTGTACCATCTGGTGAGTGAGCAGTTCTTC	CASSLYHLVSEQFF
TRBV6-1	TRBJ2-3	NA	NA	TGTGCCAGCAGTGAAGCGCTAGGGGGGTTCACAGATACGCAGTATTTT	CASSEALGGFTDTQYF
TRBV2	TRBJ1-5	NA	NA	TGTGCCAGCAGTCGAGAGGGTGATCAGCCCCAGCATTTT	CASSREGDQPQHF
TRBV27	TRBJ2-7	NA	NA	TGTGCCAGCAGTCGACAGTATTTCTACTACGAGCAGTACTTC	CASSRQYFYYEQYF
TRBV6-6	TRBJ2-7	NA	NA	TGTGCCAGCAGCTACGGACAGTCTTTGGACTACGAGCAGTACTTC	CASSYGQSLDYEQYF
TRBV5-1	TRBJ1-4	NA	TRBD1	TGCGCCAGCAGCTCCAGGGGGGCGGGGAATGAAAAACTGTTTTTT	CASSSRGAGNEKLFF
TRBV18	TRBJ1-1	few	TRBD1	TGTGCCAGCTCACCCCTAGATTTGGGGACAGGGAACACTGAAGCTTTCTTT	CASSPLDLGTGNTEAFF
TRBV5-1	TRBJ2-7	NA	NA	TGCGCCAGCAGCCGCTCCTACGAGCAGTACTTC	CASSRSYEQYF
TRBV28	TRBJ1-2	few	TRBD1	TGTGCCAGCAGCAACTCCGGGACAGGGTCTTACTATGGCTACACCTTC	CASSNSGTGSYYGYTF
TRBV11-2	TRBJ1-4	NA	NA	TGTGCCAGCAGCTTAGCGGGGGCTTTTAATGAAAAACTGTTTTTT	CASSLAGAFNEKLFF
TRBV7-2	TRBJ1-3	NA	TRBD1	TGTGCCAGCAGCTGGACAGGGGGCCGTGGAAACACCATATATTTT	CASSWTGGRGNTIYF
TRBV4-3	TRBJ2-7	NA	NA	TGCGCCAGCAGCCAAGAATATGGGTCCTACGAGCAGTACTTC	CASSQEYGSYEQYF
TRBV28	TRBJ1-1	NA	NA	TGTGCCAGCGCCTTGAACACTGAAGCTTTCTTT	CASALNTEAFF
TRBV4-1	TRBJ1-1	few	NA	TGCGCCAGCAGGGGCAGCCTTAAGAACACTGAAGCTTTCTTT	CASRGSLKNTEAFF
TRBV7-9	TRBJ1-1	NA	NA	TGTGCCAGCAGCTTGCAGGGGAGTAACACTGAAGCTTTCTTT	CASSLQGSNTEAFF
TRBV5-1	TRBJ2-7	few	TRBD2	TGCGCCAGCACCACTACGACTAGCGGGAGATACGAGCAGTACTTC	CASTTTTSGRYEQYF
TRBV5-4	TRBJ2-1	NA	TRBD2	TGTGCCAGCAGCTTCCCATTGGCGGGAGGCACCATAGATGAGCAGTTCTTC	CASSFPLAGGTIDEQFF
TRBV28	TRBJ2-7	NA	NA	TGTGCCAGCAGTAGCGGAAGCTCCTACGAGCAGTACTTC	CASSSGSSYEQYF
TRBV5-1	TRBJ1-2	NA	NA	TGCGCCAGCAGCTTGCTGGGCAGGCGACTTTCTTCCTATGGCTACACCTTC	CASSLLGRRLSSYGYTF
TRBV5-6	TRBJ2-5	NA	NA	TGTGCCAGCAGCTTGGGACGGGTCCAAGAGACCCAGTACTTC	CASSLGRVQETQYF
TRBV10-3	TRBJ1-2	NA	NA	TGTGCCATCAGTGAGTCAGCCAGGGGATCCTATGGCTACACCTTC	CAISESARGSYGYTF
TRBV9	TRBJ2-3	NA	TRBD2	TGTGCCAGCAGCGTGGGACTAGTGTTCACAGATACGCAGTATTTT	CASSVGLVFTDTQYF
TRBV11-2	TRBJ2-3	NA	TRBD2	TGTGCCAGCAGCAAACTAGCGGGAGAGGCAGATACGCAGTATTTT	CASSKLAGEADTQYF
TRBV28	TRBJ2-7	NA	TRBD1	TGTGCCAGCAGAGGACAGGTCTACGAGCAGTACTTC	CASRGQVYEQYF
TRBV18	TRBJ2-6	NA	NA	TGTGCCAGCTCACAGGATACTGGGGCCAACGTCCTGACTTTC	CASSQDTGANVLTF
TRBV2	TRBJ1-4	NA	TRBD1	TGTGCCAGCAGTGACGGGACAGCGAATGAAAAACTGTTTTTT	CASSDGTANEKLFF
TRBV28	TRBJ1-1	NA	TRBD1	TGTGCCAGCAGTGTCGACAGGGGGAGAGGGATCAGGGCTTTCTTT	CASSVDRGRGIRAFF
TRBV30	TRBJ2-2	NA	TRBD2	TGTGCCTGGAGATGGGTTAGCGGGAGATACGGGGAGCTGTTTTTT	CAWRWVSGRYGELFF
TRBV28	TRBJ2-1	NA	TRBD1	TGTGCCAGCTTTCCCGGGACAGGGGGAGTCGCTGAGCAGTTCTTC	CASFPGTGGVAEQFF
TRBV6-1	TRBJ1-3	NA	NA	TGTGCCAGCAGTGAACCAGGGTCGCTAGGACACACCATATATTTT	CASSEPGSLGHTIYF
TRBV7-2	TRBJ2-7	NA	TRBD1	TGTGCCAGCAGCATGGACAGGGCCCTGGAGCAGTACTTC	CASSMDRALEQYF
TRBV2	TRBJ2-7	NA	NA	TGTGCCAGCAGCGGAAGACAGACTCTCTCCTACGAGCAGTACTTC	CASSGRQTLSYEQYF
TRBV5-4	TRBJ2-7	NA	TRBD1	TGTGCCAGCAGCTTGGGTGCCGGGACAGGGACCTACGAGCAGTACTTC	CASSLGAGTGTYEQYF
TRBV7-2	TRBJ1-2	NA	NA	TGTGCCAGCAACTCCTACGGTCGGGATTTCTATGGCTACACCTTC	CASNSYGRDFYGYTF
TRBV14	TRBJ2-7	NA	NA	TGTGCCAGCAGCCGGGGACTGTTACGGGGTGGGTCCTACGAGCAGTACTTC	CASSRGLLRGGSYEQYF
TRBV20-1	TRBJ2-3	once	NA	TGCAGTGCCCTAAGCACAGATACGCAGTATTTT	CSALSTDTQYF
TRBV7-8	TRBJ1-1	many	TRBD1	TGTGCCAGCAGCTTAGACAGGGGGCCAGCTTTCTTT	CASSLDRGPAFF